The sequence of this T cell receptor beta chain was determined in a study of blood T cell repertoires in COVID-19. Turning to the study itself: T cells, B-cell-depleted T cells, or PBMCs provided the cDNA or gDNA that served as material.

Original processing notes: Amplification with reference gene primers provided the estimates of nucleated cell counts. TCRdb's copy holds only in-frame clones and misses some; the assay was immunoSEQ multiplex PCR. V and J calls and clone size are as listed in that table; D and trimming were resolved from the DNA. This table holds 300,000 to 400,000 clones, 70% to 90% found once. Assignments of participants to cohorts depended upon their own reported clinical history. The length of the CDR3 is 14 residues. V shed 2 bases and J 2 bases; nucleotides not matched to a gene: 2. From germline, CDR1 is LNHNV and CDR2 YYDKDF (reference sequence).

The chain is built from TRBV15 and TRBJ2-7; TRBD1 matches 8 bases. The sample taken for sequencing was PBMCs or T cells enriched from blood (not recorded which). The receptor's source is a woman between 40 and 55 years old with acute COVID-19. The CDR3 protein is CATSRLQGAYEQYF. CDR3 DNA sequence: TGTGCCACCAGCAGATTACAGGGGGCCTACGAGCAGTACTTC.